Listed here are 8 T cell receptor beta chains from one sample, sequenced in a study of blood T cell repertoires in COVID-19. TCRdb keeps only in-frame clones here, not all; method: immunoSEQ multiplex PCR. The data show under 25,000 clones, with 75% to 90% seen just once and around 28% held by the top ten. The material sequenced was peripheral blood. All receptors derive from a woman in her 70s with active COVID-19.

The V and J genes are TRBV7-2 and TRBJ2-5; the match to TRBD2 covers 10 bases. V trimming: 0 bases; J trimming: 1 base; junction bases outside the gene matches: 8. Per the germline V gene, CDR1 is SGHTA and CDR2 is FQGNSA. The CDR3 loop spans 18 amino acids. The DNA of the CDR3 is TGTGCCAGCAGCTTAGCGGCCCGGGCTAGCGGGGGCCAAGAGACCCAGTACTTC. This sequence encodes CASSLAARASGGQETQYF.

The V gene is TRBV2, the J gene TRBJ2-5; TRBD1 matches at 7 bases. Trimming removed 1 base from V and 4 bases from J; junction bases left unmatched: 6. Germline V gene sequence: CDR1 SNHLY, CDR2 FYNNEI. This CDR3 has 15 amino acids. The CDR3: CASSEDRGRAETQYF. DNA for the CDR3: TGTGCCAGCAGTGAAGATAGGGGGCGGGCAGAGACCCAGTACTTC.

This sequence joins TRBV5-1 and TRBJ1-2; 7 bases align to TRBD1. From germline, CDR1 is SGHRS and CDR2 YFSETQ. After removal of 5 bases from V and 3 bases from J, the junction contained 7 bases not matched to a gene. The CDR3 spans 14 residues. For the CDR3, the DNA is TGCGCCAGCAGTCCAATCCAGGGGGACTATGGCTACACCTTC. Its translation is CASSPIQGDYGYTF.

This chain connects TRBV30 to TRBJ1-2, with unresolved D. Trimming shortened V by 4 bases and J by 4 bases, and 10 bases separated the two germline ends. This CDR3 is built from 12 residues. CDR1 is GTSNPN and CDR2 is SVGIG in the germline V gene (reference sequence). CDR3 bases: TGTGCCTGGACCTCAACTTTCTATGGCTACACCTTC. Translation: CAWTSTFYGYTF.

The chain combines TRBV27 with TRBJ2-4; D may be TRBD1 (5 bases). CDR3 length: 17 amino acids. Germline CDR1 reads MNHEY; CDR2 reads SMNVEV (reference sequence). V shed 3 bases and J shed 1 base, with 16 bases lying between them. In DNA, the CDR3 is TGTGCCAGCAGTTTCAGGGCTAGGACCCTGGCCAAAAACATTCAGTACTTC. Translating it yields CASSFRARTLAKNIQYF.

The V and J genes are TRBV4-1 and TRBJ2-6; 7 bases are a match to TRBD1. This CDR3 has 19 residues. The junction had 11 bases not matched to a gene; V was cut back by 3 bases and J by 0 bases. Germline V gives CDR1 MGHRA, CDR2 YSYEKL. In nucleotides, the CDR3 is TGCGCCAGCAGCCACTTTATAGGACAGGCTGTCTCTGGGGCCAACGTCCTGACTTTC. This sequence encodes CASSHFIGQAVSGANVLTF.

The rearrangement links TRBV28 to TRBJ2-5; the D gene is possibly TRBD2 (5 bases). The V and J ends lost 3 bases and 7 bases respectively, with 18 bases between them. This CDR3 is 15 amino acids long. CDR1 and CDR2 from the germline V gene are MDHEN and SYDVKM. The CDR3 DNA follows: TGTGCCAGCAGTTTGATGGGTGAGGGTGGAGGGACCCAGTACTTC. It yields the protein CASSLMGEGGGTQYF.

This chain uses TRBV7-9 with TRBJ2-6; possibly TRBD1 for D (6 bases). The V end lost 1 base, the J end lost 0 bases, and 7 bases lay between the germline ends. CDR3 length: 16 residues. Germline V gene sequence: CDR1 SEHNR, CDR2 FQNEAQ (reference sequence). CDR3 loop: CASSLGGLSGANVLTF. The CDR3 nucleotides are TGTGCCAGCAGCTTAGGGGGGCTCTCTGGGGCCAACGTCCTGACTTTC.